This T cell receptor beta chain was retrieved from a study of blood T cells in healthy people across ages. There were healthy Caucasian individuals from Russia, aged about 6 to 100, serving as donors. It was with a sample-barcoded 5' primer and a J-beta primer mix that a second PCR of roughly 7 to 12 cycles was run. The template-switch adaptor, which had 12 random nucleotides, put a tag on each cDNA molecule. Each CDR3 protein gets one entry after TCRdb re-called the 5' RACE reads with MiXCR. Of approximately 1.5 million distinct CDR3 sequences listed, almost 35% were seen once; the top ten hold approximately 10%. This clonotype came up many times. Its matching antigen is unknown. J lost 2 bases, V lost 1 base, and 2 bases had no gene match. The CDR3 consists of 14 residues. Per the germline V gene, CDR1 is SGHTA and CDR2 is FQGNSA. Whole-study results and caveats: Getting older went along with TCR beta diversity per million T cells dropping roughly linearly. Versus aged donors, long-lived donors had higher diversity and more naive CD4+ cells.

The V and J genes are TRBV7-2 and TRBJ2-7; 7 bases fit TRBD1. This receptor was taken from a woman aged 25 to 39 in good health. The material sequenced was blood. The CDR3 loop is CASSLVGGPYEQYF. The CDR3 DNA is TGTGCCAGCAGCTTAGTAGGGGGCCCCTACGAGCAGTACTTC.